The rows below give T cell receptor beta chains drawn from one sample of a study of T cell responses to AZD1222 COVID-19 vaccine. Repertoires were generated with immunoSEQ multiplex PCR, while TCRdb's copy carries only in-frame clones and drops some. The table lists 90,000 to 95,000 clones, roughly 90% of them singletons. Material: peripheral blood, obtained 28 days after the second AZD1222 dose. The origin of the receptors is an adult who received the AZD1222 COVID-19 vaccine. CDR3s include the opening cysteine and the closing phenylalanine or tryptophan. D genes are given only for firm matches. Some rows mark clone size as missing; the rest say once, few, many or name a class of expanded clone.

v_gene	abundance	d_gene	j_gene	CDR3nt	CDR3aa
TRBV5-1	NA	NA	TRBJ2-7	TGCGCCAGCAGCTTGAACTGGGATCTCGAGCAGTACTTC	CASSLNWDLEQYF
TRBV7-2	once	NA	TRBJ2-3	TGTGCCAGCAGCTCCCCTTTTAAGGATACGCAGTATTTT	CASSSPFKDTQYF
TRBV6-1	NA	NA	TRBJ2-5	TGTGCCAGCAGTGACAGCCATACACAAGAGACCCAGTACTTC	CASSDSHTQETQYF
TRBV7-9	NA	NA	TRBJ2-7	TGTGCCAGTGAAAGACAGTACGAGCAGTACTTC	CASERQYEQYF
TRBV7-8	NA	TRBD1	TRBJ1-1	TGTGCCAGCTGGGAAGGAGGGGGCCCAGCTGAAGCTTTCTTT	CASWEGGGPAEAFF
TRBV6-5	NA	NA	TRBJ2-7	TGTGCCAGCAGTTACGACGACGAGCAGTACTTC	CASSYDDEQYF
TRBV13	NA	TRBD1	TRBJ1-4	TGTGCCAGCAGCTGGGGACAGGGGATTGGTGGTGAAAAACTGTTTTTT	CASSWGQGIGGEKLFF
TRBV4-1	NA	TRBD1	TRBJ1-1	TGCGCCAGCAGCCTTCTTTTCGGGACAGGGCGAAATATTCTGTACACTGAAGCTTTCTTT	CASSLLFGTGRNILYTEAFF
TRBV7-8	NA	NA	TRBJ2-7	TGTGCCAGCAGCCTTGCTCTGGGGGAGCAGTACTTC	CASSLALGEQYF
TRBV7-2	NA	NA	TRBJ1-2	TGTGCCAGCAGCTCCGGGGTTGGTCACTTAGGTTATGGCTACACCTTC	CASSSGVGHLGYGYTF
TRBV9	NA	NA	TRBJ2-2	TGTGCCAGCAGCGTATACGCCGCCACCGGGGAGCTGTTTTTT	CASSVYAATGELFF
TRBV7-9	NA	NA	TRBJ2-1	TGTGCCAGCAGCTTGGGCGTTAATGAGCAGTTCTTC	CASSLGVNEQFF
TRBV18	NA	NA	TRBJ1-5	TGTGCCAGCTCGCCGGACACCCCAGGAGGCAATCAGCCCCAGCATTTT	CASSPDTPGGNQPQHF
TRBV5-1	NA	TRBD1	TRBJ1-2	TGCGCCAGCAGCCCCCGACAGGGGATCTATGGCTACACCTTC	CASSPRQGIYGYTF
TRBV7-2	NA	TRBD2	TRBJ2-7	TGTGCCAGCAGCTTAGAGGGGACTAGCGGGGGTTACGAGCAGTACTTC	CASSLEGTSGGYEQYF
TRBV3-1/TRBV3-2	few	TRBD1	TRBJ1-1	TGTGCCAGCAGCCGGTTCGGGCAGGGGGGGAGAGCTTTCTTT	CASSRFGQGGRAFF
TRBV4-2	NA	NA	TRBJ1-2	TGTGCCAGCAGCCAATCTAGCCCAGACAGCCTCTATGGCTACACCTTC	CASSQSSPDSLYGYTF
TRBV4-3	NA	NA	TRBJ1-1	TGCGCCAGCAGCCTTCAAAGGGTGAACACTGAAGCTTTCTTT	CASSLQRVNTEAFF
TRBV25-1	NA	NA	TRBJ1-4	TGTGCCAGCAGTGCGTCGGAGAGGTCACTGTTTTTT	CASSASERSLFF
TRBV4-2	once	TRBD1	TRBJ1-4	TGTGCCAGCAGCCAAGGGACAGGGGTCGCAACTAATGAAAAACTGTTTTTT	CASSQGTGVATNEKLFF
TRBV29-1	once	TRBD1	TRBJ2-7	TGCAGCGTGCCGGGACAGGGGTACGAGCAGTACTTC	CSVPGQGYEQYF
TRBV28	NA	NA	TRBJ1-1	TGTGCCAGCAGTTCGGGACGAGCAGGGAACACTGAAGCTTTCTTT	CASSSGRAGNTEAFF
TRBV6-1	NA	TRBD1	TRBJ2-2	TGTGCCAGCAGTGTTGACAGGGGGCAAGTGACCGGGGAGCTGTTTTTT	CASSVDRGQVTGELFF
TRBV5-1	NA	NA	TRBJ2-7	TGCGCCAGCAGCGAAGGTACTCAGCAGTACTTC	CASSEGTQQYF
TRBV19	NA	NA	TRBJ1-5	TGTGCCAGTAGTATGGGGGATCAGCCCCAGCATTTT	CASSMGDQPQHF
TRBV11-3	NA	NA	TRBJ2-1	TGTGCCAGCAGCTTAGGAGCCGGGGGAGCCGTAAATGAGCAGTTCTTC	CASSLGAGGAVNEQFF
TRBV28	NA	TRBD1	TRBJ1-2	TGTGCCAGCAGTTTCGGACAGGGTAGCGACTATGGCTACACCTTC	CASSFGQGSDYGYTF
TRBV3-1/TRBV3-2	NA	TRBD2	TRBJ2-1	TGTGCCAGCAGCCACGGGACTAGGTCGAATGAGCAGTTCTTC	CASSHGTRSNEQFF
TRBV5-1	NA	NA	TRBJ1-1	TGCGCCAGCAGCTTGGGAGGGGTGATCACTGAAGCTTTCTTT	CASSLGGVITEAFF
TRBV5-6	once	NA	TRBJ2-6	TGTGCCAGCACCCCCGGAGGGCAGACCTCTGGGGCCAACGTCCTGACTTTC	CASTPGGQTSGANVLTF